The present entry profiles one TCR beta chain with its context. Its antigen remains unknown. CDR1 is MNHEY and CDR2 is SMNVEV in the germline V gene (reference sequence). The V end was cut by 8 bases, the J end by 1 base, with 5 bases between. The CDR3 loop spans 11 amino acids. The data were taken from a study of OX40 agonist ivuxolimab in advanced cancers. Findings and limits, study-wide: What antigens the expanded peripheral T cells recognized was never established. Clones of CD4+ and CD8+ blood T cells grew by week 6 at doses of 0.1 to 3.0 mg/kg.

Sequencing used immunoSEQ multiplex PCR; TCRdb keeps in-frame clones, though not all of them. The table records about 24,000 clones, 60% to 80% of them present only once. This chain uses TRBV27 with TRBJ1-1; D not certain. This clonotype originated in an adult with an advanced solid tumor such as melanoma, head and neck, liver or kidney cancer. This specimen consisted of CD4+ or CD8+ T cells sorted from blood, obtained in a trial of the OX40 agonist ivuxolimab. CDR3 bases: TGTGCCAGCGTGTGGAACACTGAAGCTTTCTTT. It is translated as CASVWNTEAFF.